This T cell receptor beta chain was identified in a study of cytomegalovirus exposure and HLA in healthy donors. With 60 Vbeta and 13 Jbeta primers, the PCR was carried out. Generated by immunoSEQ multiplex PCR, the TCRdb table keeps only in-frame clones and is missing some. The sample lists some 67,000 clones, 80% to 90% occurring once. With 3 bases clipped from V and 7 bases from J, the junction kept 8 bases outside the gene matches. The germline gives CDR1 MDHEN, CDR2 SYDVKM. The CDR3 runs to 17 residues. The chain carries TRBV28 and TRBJ2-1; 14 nucleotides line up with TRBD2. This clonotype was obtained from a woman aged 30 to 39 in good health and CMV-seronegative. The sequenced sample was PBMCs. CDR3 DNA sequence: TGTGCCAGCAGTTTCCGGACTAGCGGGGGGCGTGGGAATGAGCAGTTCTTC. Translation gives CASSFRTSGGRGNEQFF. The whole variable domain, remainder taken from reference TRBV28 and TRBJ2-1, is DVKVTQSSRYLVKRTGEKVFLECVQDMDHENMFWYRQDPGLGLRLIYFSYDVKMKEKGDIPEGYSVSREKKERFSLILESASTNQTSMYLCASSFRTSGGRGNEQFFGPGTRLTVL.